These 29 T cell receptor beta chains originate from one sample sequenced in a study of shared clonotypes between healthy human individuals. CD45RO-negative cells were positively selected for CCR7, leaving out terminally differentiated effector memory CD45RA+ cells. Produced via immunoSEQ multiplex PCR; TCRdb's table is partial and in-frame only. The table shows roughly 600,000 clones, with 95% to 98% occurring only once. The sequencing sample was made of naive CD8+ T cells sorted from blood. The receptors stem from a man aged 25-45 years in good health.

This clone was counted once. DNA for the CDR3: TGCAGCGTTCGGCCCGATGACACCGGGGAGCTGTTTTTT. Amino acid sequence: CSVRPDDTGELFF. V and J are TRBV29-1 and TRBJ2-2, with D unresolved. The CDR3 spans 13 residues. V shed 5 bases and J shed 3 bases, with 10 bases lying between them. Germline CDR1 reads SQVTM; CDR2 reads ANQGSEA.

The chain joins TRBV28 to TRBJ2-6; 11 positions match TRBD2. In germline, CDR1 is MDHEN, CDR2 SYDVKM. With 5 bases clipped from V and 2 bases from J, the junction kept 2 bases outside the gene matches. The length of the CDR3 is 16 residues. The CDR3 nucleotides are TGTGCCAGCAGTGCGACTAGCGGGACTGGGGCCAACGTCCTGACTTTC. Translated, it gives CASSATSGTGANVLTF.

This chain connects TRBV7-2 to TRBJ2-7; D is uncertain. CDR1 SGHTA and CDR2 FQGNSA come from the germline V gene. The CDR3 length is 16 residues. V lost 0 bases to trimming and J lost 3 bases, with 15 bases between them. The CDR3 nucleotides read TGTGCCAGCAGCTTAGCGCATCCGGCTGCAATCTACGAGCAGTACTTC. It yields the protein CASSLAHPAAIYEQYF.

As concerns this clone: This CDR3 is missing its conserved last phenylalanine or tryptophan, likely due to a read error. The limits of the CDR3 on the DNA are not certain, so only TCRdb's listed CDR3 is given. This chain connects TRBV5-8 to TRBJ1-4. Looked up from germline, CDR1 is SGHTS and CDR2 is YDEGEE. 14 amino acids form the CDR3, both terminal residues included. The CDR3 loop reads CASSSHPREERRLA.

The chain is built from TRBV19 and TRBJ1-5; D is uncertain. The length of the CDR3 is 15 residues. Looked up from germline, CDR1 is LNHDA and CDR2 is SQIVND (reference sequence). Trimming cost V 2 bases and J 0 bases, with 8 bases left between them. The DNA of the CDR3 is TGTGCCAGTAGTATAAACAGTTATAGCAATCAGCCCCAGCATTTT. Translated, it gives CASSINSYSNQPQHF.

This chain joins TRBV6-5 and TRBJ2-1; D gene ambiguous. Germline loops: CDR1 MNHEY, CDR2 SVGAGI. CDR3 size: 13 residues. V was cut by 2 bases and J by 6 bases, with 8 bases left in between. DNA for the CDR3: TGTGCCAGCAGTTACGTGGGTCCCAATGAGCAGTTCTTC. Its translation is CASSYVGPNEQFF.

The chain links TRBV7-8 to TRBJ2-3; D call uncertain. V lost 4 bases to trimming and J lost 1 base, with 6 bases between them. The CDR3 consists of 13 residues. Germline V gene data show CDR1 as SGHVS and CDR2 as FQNEAQ. As DNA, the CDR3 is TGTGCCAGCAGCTACTTACGCACAGATACGCAGTATTTT. Residues: CASSYLRTDTQYF.

The chain has TRBV7-2 and TRBJ2-7; 9 bases align to TRBD1. The CDR3 covers 15 residues. Germline CDR1 SGHTA, CDR2 FQGNSA. The V segment lost 4 bases and the J segment 7 bases; nucleotides outside the gene matches: 11. CDR3 loop: CASSYTGTGTREQYF. CDR3 nucleotide sequence: TGTGCCAGCAGCTACACCGGGACAGGGACGCGGGAGCAGTACTTC.

The chain combines TRBV11-2 with TRBJ2-2; TRBD2 matches at 9 bases. CDR3 length: 15 residues. Germline loops: CDR1 SGHAT, CDR2 FQNNGV. Trimming removed 3 bases from V and 6 bases from J; junction bases left unmatched: 5. CDR3 nucleotides: TGTGCCAGCAGCTTCGGGCGGGAGGGTCCCGGGGAGCTGTTTTTT. As protein: CASSFGREGPGELFF.

The chain carries TRBV6-5 and TRBJ2-3; no firm D call. V dropped 2 bases and J dropped 2 bases, with 11 bases sitting between them. The CDR3 extends over 15 amino acids. Germline assignment: CDR1 MNHEY and CDR2 SVGAGI. This chain's CDR3 is CASSYDWGSTDTQYF. The DNA of the CDR3 is TGTGCCAGCAGTTACGACTGGGGTTCCACAGATACGCAGTATTTT.

The rearrangement uses TRBV30 and TRBJ2-3; maybe TRBD2 (7 bases). The CDR3 has 13 residues. CDR1 and CDR2 (germline): GTSNPN, SVGIG (reference sequence). The germline V and J ends were trimmed by 4 bases and 2 bases, with 10 bases remaining between them. CDR3 in amino acids: CAWKGGHTDTQYF. CDR3 in DNA: TGTGCCTGGAAGGGGGGGCACACAGATACGCAGTATTTT.

About this clone: This same CDR3 is encoded by further DNA sequences in the sample. The V call is TRBV5-6, the J call TRBJ2-7, with TRBD2 matching over 7 bases. CDR3 length: 13 residues. J was trimmed by 4 bases and V by 1 base; bases with no gene match: 2. CDR1 SGHDT and CDR2 YYEEEE come from the germline V gene. Here the CDR3 DNA reads TGTGCCAGCAGCTTGCCTAGCGGATACGAGCAGTACTTC. Protein sequence: CASSLPSGYEQYF.

The CDR3 spells CASSESALLATNEKLFF. The CDR3 DNA sequence: TGTGCCAGCAGTGAATCGGCTTTACTTGCAACTAATGAAAAACTGTTTTTT. V and J are TRBV25-1 and TRBJ1-4; no definite D call. The CDR3 is made up of 17 amino acids. The V gene's germline CDR1 is MGHDK and CDR2 SYGVNS. With 1 base removed from V and 0 bases from J, the gap between germline ends came to 12 bases.

The rearrangement uses TRBV7-9 and TRBJ2-2; 10 bases align to TRBD2. J gave up 5 bases and V 3 bases, and 12 bases lay outside the gene matches. The CDR3 has 18 amino acids. Germline values: CDR1 SEHNR, CDR2 FQNEAQ (reference sequence). CDR3 DNA sequence: TGTGCCAGCAGCTTCGAGCGGGAGGGCCTTTGGTGGACCGGGGAGCTGTTTTTT. This encodes CASSFEREGLWWTGELFF.

CDR3 sequence reads: CSVEDPGGAGTNNEQFF. CDR3 coding DNA: TGCAGCGTTGAAGATCCCGGGGGGGCAGGGACGAATAATGAGCAGTTCTTC. V is TRBV29-1 and J is TRBJ2-1, with 8 bases lining up with TRBD2. After removal of 0 bases from V and 7 bases from J, the junction contained 14 bases not matched to a gene. The CDR3 length is 17 residues. CDR1 is SQVTM, CDR2 ANQGSEA, per germline.

V is TRBV15 and J is TRBJ1-5; D gene uncertain. The V end lost 4 bases, the J end lost 0 bases, and 4 bases lay between the germline ends. Germline V gives CDR1 LNHNV, CDR2 YYDKDF (reference sequence). The CDR3 totals 13 residues. The CDR3 spells CATSISSNQPQHF. The CDR3 region has the DNA TGTGCCACCAGCATATCTAGCAATCAGCCCCAGCATTTT.

A remark on this clone: Other DNA sequences from this sample encode an identical CDR3 as well. The chain uses TRBV19 and TRBJ2-7; 9 bases map to TRBD1. The trim removed 4 bases at V and 2 bases at J, leaving 3 bases unmatched. The germline V gene has CDR1 LNHDA and CDR2 SQIVND (reference sequence). The CDR3 is made up of 14 amino acids. The chain's CDR3 is CASSTRDRAYEQYF. CDR3 nucleotides: TGTGCCAGTAGTACGAGGGACAGGGCCTACGAGCAGTACTTC.

The chain has TRBV2 and TRBJ1-1, with D uncertain. The V end lost 7 bases, the J end lost 3 bases, and 0 bases lay between the germline ends. This CDR3 is 9 amino acids long. Germline CDR1 is SNHLY and CDR2 is FYNNEI. The CDR3 protein is CASNTEAFF. DNA for the CDR3: TGTGCCAGCAACACTGAAGCTTTCTTT.

This sequence joins TRBV14 and TRBJ2-7; 10 nucleotides match TRBD1. The CDR3 loop spans 16 amino acids. Germline V gene data show CDR1 as SGHDN and CDR2 as FVKESK. V lost 4 bases to trimming and J lost 1 base; unmatched junction nucleotides: 7. CDR3 amino acids: CASSPTRDRGSYEQYF. As DNA, the CDR3 is TGTGCCAGCAGCCCAACCCGGGACAGGGGTTCCTACGAGCAGTACTTC.

The V call is TRBV5-8, the J call TRBJ2-7; maybe TRBD2 (5 bases). V was clipped by 0 bases and J by 2 bases, with 9 bases between them. The CDR3 consists of 14 residues. The V gene's germline CDR1 is SGHTS and CDR2 YDEGEE. As DNA, the CDR3 is TGTGCCAGCAGCTTGGATGCGGGTACCTACGAGCAGTACTTC. Its protein is CASSLDAGTYEQYF.

This chain connects TRBV18 to TRBJ2-7; maybe TRBD2 (6 bases). Germline CDR1 KGHSH, CDR2 LQKENI. V was trimmed by 5 bases and J by 2 bases, leaving 19 bases between them. This CDR3 is 16 amino acids long. The CDR3 DNA reads TGTGCCAGCTCAACCCGGGAGCACTCTATTACCTACGAGCAGTACTTC. This translates into CASSTREHSITYEQYF.

V gene TRBV7-9 combines with J gene TRBJ2-7; D possibly corresponds to TRBD2 (5 bases). This CDR3 spans 17 amino acids. V gave up 2 bases and J gave up 1 base, with 18 bases separating them. From germline, CDR1 is SEHNR and CDR2 FQNEAQ (reference sequence). The CDR3 sequence: CASSLPPRDAESYEQYF. The CDR3 nucleotides are TGTGCCAGCAGCTTACCACCACGGGATGCCGAGTCCTACGAGCAGTACTTC.

This chain links TRBV6-5 with TRBJ2-7, with 11 nucleotides matching TRBD2. The CDR3 runs to 15 residues. Germline CDR1 and CDR2: MNHEY and SVGAGI. Trimming removed 5 bases from V and 2 bases from J; junction bases left unmatched: 5. CDR3 sequence: CASSRQTSGTYEQYF. CDR3 DNA: TGTGCCAGCAGTCGACAGACTAGCGGGACCTACGAGCAGTACTTC.

CDR3 region: CASSSDRGGQPQHF. In nucleotides, the CDR3 is TGTGCCAGCAGTTCAGACAGGGGAGGGCAGCCCCAGCATTTT. This chain joins TRBV28 and TRBJ1-5, with 8 bases identical to TRBD1. Unmatched junction bases numbered 6, after V lost 4 bases and J lost 7 bases. This CDR3 is 14 amino acids long. Germline V gene lookup returns CDR1 MDHEN and CDR2 SYDVKM.

The rearrangement uses TRBV19 and TRBJ2-7, with 9 bases that match TRBD2. The V gene end was trimmed by 6 bases and the J gene end by 3 bases; junction bases not matched to a gene: 9. Germline lookup yields CDR1 LNHDA and CDR2 SQIVND (reference sequence). There are 15 residues in the CDR3. Here the CDR3 DNA reads TGTGCCAGTAGCGGCAATGAGCGGGAGGTCTACGAGCAGTACTTC. Protein sequence: CASSGNEREVYEQYF.

The chain uses TRBV2 and TRBJ2-5, with 7 bases identical to TRBD1. With 6 bases clipped from V and 3 bases from J, the junction kept 10 bases outside the gene matches. CDR3 size: 15 residues. Germline-derived CDR1 and CDR2 are SNHLY and FYNNEI. Here the CDR3 DNA reads TGTGCCAGCAGAGAACCTTGGGACAGAAAAGAGACCCAGTACTTC. Translation: CASREPWDRKETQYF. Full variable domain (remainder filled in from reference TRBV2 and TRBJ2-5): EPEVTQTPSHQVTQMGQEVILRCVPISNHLYFYWYRQILGQKVEFLVSFYNNEISEKSEIFDDQFSVERPDGSNFTLKIRSTKLEDSAMYFCASREPWDRKETQYFGPGTRLLVL.

The rearrangement joins TRBV7-9 to TRBJ2-7; possible D gene TRBD2, 6 bases. The length of the CDR3 is 12 residues. V was trimmed by 2 bases and J by 5 bases, leaving 7 bases between them. Germline V CDR1 and CDR2: SEHNR, FQNEAQ (reference sequence). CDR3 nucleotide sequence: TGTGCCAGCAGCTTAATAGCGGACGAGCAGTACTTC. Its protein product is CASSLIADEQYF.

CDR3 protein: CASSEARLAASMEQYF. DNA for the CDR3: TGTGCCAGCTCAGAGGCAAGACTAGCGGCAAGTATGGAGCAGTACTTC. The chain carries TRBV18 and TRBJ2-7, with 9 bases lining up with TRBD2. Germline V gene sequence: CDR1 KGHSH, CDR2 LQKENI. V lost 5 bases to trimming and J lost 7 bases; unmatched junction nucleotides: 15. The CDR3 totals 16 residues.

The J gene is TRBJ1-4, the V gene TRBV6-5; TRBD1 aligns across 10 bases. Germline trimming cut 6 bases from V and 8 bases from J; bases unmatched to any gene: 6. This CDR3 comprises 14 residues. CDR1 is MNHEY and CDR2 is SVGAGI in the germline V gene. CDR3 sequence reads: CASSPTGGLEKLFF. In nucleotides, the CDR3 is TGTGCCAGCAGCCCGACAGGGGGCTTGGAAAAACTGTTTTTT.